This T cell receptor beta chain was obtained from a study of post-analysis software for immune sequencing data. TCR beta cDNA libraries included unique molecular identifiers. TCRdb reprocessed the PCR reads with MiXCR, giving one entry per CDR3 protein. The sample holds a few hundred thousand distinct CDR3 sequences, 36% seen once. This sequence was found in a girl under 18 with multiple sclerosis. Sequencing used blood.

CDR3 coding DNA: TGTGCCAGCAGCTTAAAATATTCCGGGACAGGGATGGGTATGTACAATGAGCAGTTCTTC. It encodes CASSLKYSGTGMGMYNEQFF. The chain carries TRBV7-2 and TRBJ2-1; 9 positions match TRBD1. The CDR3 is made up of 20 amino acids. Germline V CDR1 and CDR2: SGHTA, FQGNSA. V gave up 2 bases and J gave up 4 bases; unmatched junction bases: 18.